This TCR beta chain was sequenced during a study of blood T cells in healthy people across ages (dated by TCRdb to the mid-2010s). General notes on the study: In model experiments, template switching captured roughly one uniquely barcoded TCR beta cDNA molecule for every two T cells. To track age-related changes in TCR beta repertoire diversity, the study relied on deep sequencing normalized with unique cDNA molecular identifiers. The study analyzed two additional independent replicas of 1 million unique cDNA reads from the same blood draw for two donors, one aged 18 to 29 and one aged 80 or older. Donors were grouped into four age groups: young (average approximately 15 years), middle-aged (around 39), aged (around 60) and long-lived (82). To avoid experimental bias, donors of different ages were randomly spread across the sequencing lanes.

CDR1 SEHNR and CDR2 FQNEAQ are derived from the germline V gene (reference sequence). The CDR3 has 15 amino acids, counting the end cysteine and phenylalanine. The entry retains the CDR3 DNA only, 45 bases that are in frame from base 1. V lost 2 bases and J lost 7 bases, and the count of bases not matched to a germline gene is 6. Study-level results and caveats: Bulk unsorted PBMC profiling prevented conclusive comparison of naive and antigen-experienced compartments. As age increased, observed TCR beta diversity per million T cells dropped in a roughly linear way, and a significant reduction was already evident by age around 41. Observed TCR beta diversity correlated strongly with the percentage of naive T cells measured by flow cytometry. Compared with the aged group, more naive CD4+ T cells, fewer expanded clones and increased TCR diversity were shown by the long-lived group, suggesting age selection. Estimates of total diversity based on one million sequenced T cells were regarded as lower bounds and as underestimates. The CMV infection status of donors was not known, potentially confounding age-related changes in expanded clonotypes.

The roughly 39 donors, aged roughly 6 to 90 years, were systemically healthy Caucasian individuals from Russia. Ten milliliters of peripheral blood were drawn from each donor into EDTA-treated Vacutainer tubes. Ficoll-Paque density-gradient centrifugation was used to isolate PBMCs, with at least 6.5 million per sample. Trizol reagent was used to extract total RNA from PBMCs, with at least 5.5 micrograms per sample. Naive CD45RAhigh/CD27high T cell percentages were measured by flow cytometry on a PBMC aliquot from every donor. This clonotype was observed a handful of times. Its antigen is currently not known. Nothing much larger sits one base from this clone, and base qualities are not available. Library preparation used 5' RACE. The second PCR ran for roughly 7 to 11 cycles and used a J-beta primer mix along with a sample-barcoded 5' primer. A unique molecular identifier was introduced onto each TCR beta cDNA molecule by a template-switch 5' adaptor carrying 12 random nucleotides. At least 2.5 million CDR3-containing paired-end reads were obtained from each sample. First-strand cDNA was synthesized from all RNA with the Mint cDNA synthesis kit, primed by a TRBC-specific oligonucleotide. All cDNA was treated with uracil-DNA glycosylase and then went through a first 18-cycle PCR with the universal primers M1SS and BC2_uni_R. The original methods were these. For normalization, 1 million high-quality reads, each with a distinct molecular identifier, were randomly selected from each sample. Reads sharing molecular identifiers were discarded rather than binned into consensus sequences. MiTCR, run with a Q25 quality threshold and the strictest error-elimination algorithm, handled CDR3 identification, clonotype clustering and error correction. A nonparametric unseen species model with Euler transformation was used to estimate lower-bound total TCR beta diversity. The public reads were run again by TCRdb, first through fastp at Q25 and then through MiXCR, and only productive beta chains were kept. Entries are consolidated by CDR3 protein sequence, retaining the most common genes and DNA. The V and J calls, along with clone size, are taken from TCRdb and not from the paper's own processing. The sample records approximately 1,700,000 distinct CDR3 sequences, about 39% of which are singletons. The ten largest clonotypes hold 23% of the sample.

The clonotype was recovered from a human donor in good health. Recombination joined TRBV7-9 with TRBJ2-1, with 9 junctional bases fitting TRBD2. Sequencing was done on a sample of blood. CDR3 region: CASSLPSGDLNEQFF. The DNA sequence is TGTGCCAGCAGCTTACCTAGCGGGGATCTGAATGAGCAGTTCTTC.